These T cell receptor beta chains were read from a single sample in a study of T cells in Graves' hyperthyroidism and ophthalmopathy. MiXCR, applied by TCRdb to the multiplex PCR reads, yields one record per CDR3 protein. The table has about 590,000 distinct CDR3 sequences, approximately 14% seen once. Source material: blood. These receptors all stem from a woman aged 30 to 39 with Graves' hyperthyroidism. Both conserved end residues are part of each CDR3. A D gene is named only where the DNA matches it firmly. Expanded clones are given a class, and other clones once, few, many or no size at all.

TRBV20-1,NA,NA,TRBJ2-1,TGCAGTGCTAGAGAGAGAGGGAGGTCCGGGACTCTCTACAATGAGCAGTTCTTC,CSARERGRSGTLYNEQFF
TRBV2,NA,many,TRBJ2-3,TGTGCCAGCAGTGACGAGACAGATACGCAGTATTTT,CASSDETDTQYF
TRBV5-1,TRBD1,NA,TRBJ1-1,TGCGCCAGCAGCTTGGGTCCGGGACAGGGGATATCGGCTTTCTTT,CASSLGPGQGISAFF
TRBV28,NA,many,TRBJ2-2,TGTGCCAGCACCCCCTCAGAGGGCGGAACGAACACCGGGGAGCTGTTTTTT,CASTPSEGGTNTGELFF
TRBV12-3/TRBV12-4,NA,NA,TRBJ1-2,TGTGCCAGCAGCTCGGGGGGGGCTGATGGCTACACCTTC,CASSSGGADGYTF
TRBV3-1,TRBD2,many,TRBJ2-3,TGTGCCAGCAGCCCAAAAGGACTAGCGGGCACAGATACGCAGTATTTT,CASSPKGLAGTDTQYF
TRBV30,NA,many,TRBJ2-1,TGTGCCTGCAAGGAGCGCTCCTACAATGAGCAGTTCTTC,CACKERSYNEQFF
TRBV20-1,TRBD2,many,TRBJ2-3,TGCAGTGCTAGCGGACTAGCGGGAGGGAGACTAACAGATACGCAGTATTTT,CSASGLAGGRLTDTQYF
TRBV24-1,NA,many,TRBJ2-1,TGTGCCACCAGTGGGAGAGGGGCCTCCTACAATGAGCAGTTCTTC,CATSGRGASYNEQFF
TRBV19,NA,few,TRBJ1-5,TGTGCCAGTAGTATCACAGCCGACGAGCAGCCCCAGCATTTT,CASSITADEQPQHF
TRBV18,NA,many,TRBJ1-1,TGTGCCAGCTCACCGACAGCAGGGGCGGGGGAAGCTTTCTTT,CASSPTAGAGEAFF
TRBV12-3/TRBV12-4,TRBD1,many,TRBJ2-2,TGTGCCAGCGGAAAACCCGGGGGACAGGGGTCCACCGGGGAGCTGTTTTTT,CASGKPGGQGSTGELFF
TRBV5-1,TRBD1,many,TRBJ2-7,TGCGCCAGCAGCGCGGGACAGGGGGTTGGCGAGCAGTACTTC,CASSAGQGVGEQYF
TRBV6-5,TRBD2,few,TRBJ2-1,TGTGCCAGCAGTTACTCTGGGGCTAGCGGGAGATCCCACAATGAGCAGTTCTTC,CASSYSGASGRSHNEQFF
TRBV6-1,TRBD1,NA,TRBJ2-1,TGTGCCAGCAGTGAGGCAGGGGGCGAGTACAATGAGCAGTTCTTC,CASSEAGGEYNEQFF
TRBV7-3,NA,many,TRBJ2-7,TGTGCCAGCAGCTTAACACGTGGCTACGAGCAGTACTTC,CASSLTRGYEQYF
TRBV29-1,NA,NA,TRBJ2-7,TGCAGCGTTAAGCGTCCCGGGACATCTCCCTACGAGCAGTACTTC,CSVKRPGTSPYEQYF
TRBV2,NA,NA,TRBJ1-4,TGTGCCAGCAGGATACAGGGCCGTGAAAAACTGTTTTTT,CASRIQGREKLFF
TRBV18,NA,many,TRBJ1-1,TGTGCCAGCTCACCCACAAAGAACACTGAAGCTTTCTTT,CASSPTKNTEAFF
TRBV12-3/TRBV12-4,NA,many,TRBJ1-1,TGTGCCAGCAGTTTGTTGACTTCTGAAGCTTTCTTT,CASSLLTSEAFF
TRBV19,NA,NA,TRBJ1-2,TGTGCCAGTAGTTCACGGGGGGCTTCCAACTATGGCTACACCTTC,CASSSRGASNYGYTF
TRBV29-1,NA,many,TRBJ2-3,TGCAGCGTTGTTTCCCACAGGGTCCGAACAGATACGCAGTATTTT,CSVVSHRVRTDTQYF
TRBV10-3,TRBD1,few,TRBJ2-3,TGTGCCATCAGTGTAGGGGGCGCAGATACGCAGTATTTT,CAISVGGADTQYF
TRBV20-1,NA,many,TRBJ1-4,TGCAGTGCTAGAGTCGGGAATGAAAAACTGTTTTTT,CSARVGNEKLFF
TRBV5-1,TRBD2,few,TRBJ2-7,TGCGCCAGCAGCCTTCCGGGACTAGTGTCCCACGAGCAGTACTTC,CASSLPGLVSHEQYF
TRBV28,NA,NA,TRBJ2-2,TGTGCCAGCAGTCTACCCTCCGAGGGGGTAACCGGGGAGCTGTTTTTT,CASSLPSEGVTGELFF
TRBV29-1,TRBD1,NA,TRBJ2-1,TGCAGCGTGGACAGGGGGAGGACAATCGATGAGCAGTTCTTC,CSVDRGRTIDEQFF
TRBV6-1,NA,many,TRBJ2-5,TGTGCCAGCAGTGAAGGGCGAGGTCTGGCGGCGACCCAGTACTTC,CASSEGRGLAATQYF
TRBV6-1,NA,many,TRBJ2-1,TGTGCCAGCAGTTATCAGGGGAGGACCTACAATGAGCAGTTCTTC,CASSYQGRTYNEQFF
TRBV12-3/TRBV12-4,TRBD2,many,TRBJ2-3,TGTGCCAGCGGGGGGGTTACGCAGTATTTT,CASGGVTQYF
TRBV30,TRBD2,few,TRBJ2-2,TGTGCCTGGAGTGCAATGACCGGACTAGCGGGGCTCCGAAGCGGGGAGCTGTTTTTT,CAWSAMTGLAGLRSGELFF
TRBV6-5,TRBD2,NA,TRBJ2-1,TGTACCAGCAGTTACTCGACCCCTAGCGGGAGTACCAATGAGCAGTTCTTC,CTSSYSTPSGSTNEQFF
TRBV29-1,NA,many,TRBJ2-1,TGCAGCGTTGAAGGGAGGGCAACAAATGAGCAGTTCTTC,CSVEGRATNEQFF
TRBV12-3/TRBV12-4,NA,many,TRBJ1-1,TGTGCCAGCGAGGACGGGGGAAGAGGCTCTGAAGCTTTCTTT,CASEDGGRGSEAFF
TRBV6-1,NA,NA,TRBJ1-1,TGTGCCAGCAGCCCCGGTAACATGAACACTGAAGCTTTCTTT,CASSPGNMNTEAFF
TRBV20-1,TRBD2,many,TRBJ2-5,TGCAGTGCTGGGTATAGACTAGCGGGCACCGAGACCCAGTACTTC,CSAGYRLAGTETQYF
TRBV6-5,NA,many,TRBJ2-3,TGTGCCAGCAGTTACAGGGCATCGCTAGGCACAGATACGCAGTATTTT,CASSYRASLGTDTQYF
TRBV10-3,TRBD1,many,TRBJ1-1,TGTGCCATCAGTGGTCACGGGACAGGGGCTGGGGACACTGAAGCTTTCTTT,CAISGHGTGAGDTEAFF
TRBV30,TRBD2,NA,TRBJ2-1,TGTGCCTGGAGTCGGGTAGCGGGAGGCGAGCAGTTCTTC,CAWSRVAGGEQFF
TRBV20-1,TRBD2,NA,TRBJ2-1,TGCAGTGCTAGAGATGTTATAGCGGGAAGAGTCGATGAGCAGTTCTTC,CSARDVIAGRVDEQFF
TRBV7-8,NA,NA,TRBJ1-2,TGTGCCAGCAGCTTGTCAGGGGAGTTTGGCTACACCTTC,CASSLSGEFGYTF
TRBV6-6,NA,NA,TRBJ2-2,TGTGCCAGCAGTTACTCGTTTCTGAGAACCGGGGAGCTGTTTTTT,CASSYSFLRTGELFF